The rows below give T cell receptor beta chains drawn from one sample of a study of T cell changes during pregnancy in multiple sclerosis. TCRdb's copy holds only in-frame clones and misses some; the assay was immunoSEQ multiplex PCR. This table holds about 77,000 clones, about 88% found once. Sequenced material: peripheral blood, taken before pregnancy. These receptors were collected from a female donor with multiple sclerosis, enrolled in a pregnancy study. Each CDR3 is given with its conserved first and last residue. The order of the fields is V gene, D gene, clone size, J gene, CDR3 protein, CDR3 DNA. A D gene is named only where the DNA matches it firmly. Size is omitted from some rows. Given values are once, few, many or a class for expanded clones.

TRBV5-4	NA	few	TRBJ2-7	CASSVGTSYEQYF	TGTGCCAGCAGCGTGGGGACTTCATACGAGCAGTACTTC
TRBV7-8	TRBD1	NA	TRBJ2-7	CASSTAGTGNF	TGTGCCAGCAGCACCGCCGGGACAGGGAACTTC
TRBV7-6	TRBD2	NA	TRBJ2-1	CASSAGTTYYNEQFF	TGTGCCAGCAGCGCCGGGACTACTTACTACAATGAGCAGTTCTTC
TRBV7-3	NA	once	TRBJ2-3	CASSEGGSTDTQYF	TGTGCCAGCAGCGAAGGCGGAAGCACAGATACGCAGTATTTT
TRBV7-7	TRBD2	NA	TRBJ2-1	CASSLGSGGGHEQFF	TGTGCTAGCAGCTTAGGCAGCGGGGGGGGCCATGAGCAGTTCTTC
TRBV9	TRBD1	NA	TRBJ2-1	CASSVVGTGGHEQFF	TGTGCCAGCAGCGTAGTGGGGACAGGGGGCCATGAGCAGTTCTTC
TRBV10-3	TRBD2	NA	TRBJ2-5	CAIRRTSVVETQYF	TGTGCCATCAGGAGGACTAGCGTAGTCGAGACCCAGTACTTC
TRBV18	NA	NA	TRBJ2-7	CASSPTSETYEQYF	TGTGCCAGCTCACCTACTAGTGAAACCTACGAGCAGTACTTC
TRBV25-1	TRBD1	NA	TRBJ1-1	CASSERGTGDILKLFF	TGTGCCAGCAGTGAACGAGGGACAGGGGATATACTGAAGCTTTTCTTT
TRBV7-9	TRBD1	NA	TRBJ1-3	CASSLRGQLGSGNTIYF	TGTGCCAGCAGCTTAAGGGGACAGCTCGGCTCTGGAAACACCATATATTTT
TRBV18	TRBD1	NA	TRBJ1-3	CASSLDRSGNTIYF	TGTGCCAGCTCACTGGACAGGTCTGGAAACACCATATATTTT
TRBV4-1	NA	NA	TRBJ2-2	CASSLRAGGGDNTGELFF	TGCGCCAGCAGCCTAAGAGCCGGCGGCGGGGATAACACCGGGGAGCTGTTTTTT
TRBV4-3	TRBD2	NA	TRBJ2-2	CASSQDHSGVWAGELFF	TGCGCCAGCAGCCAAGATCATAGCGGGGTTTGGGCCGGGGAGCTGTTTTTT
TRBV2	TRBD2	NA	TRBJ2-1	CAASGGAWEQFF	TGTGCCGCTAGCGGGGGGGCCTGGGAGCAGTTCTTC
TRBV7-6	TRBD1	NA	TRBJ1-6	CASSPRPGGGNSPLHF	TGTGCCAGCAGCCCCAGGCCAGGGGGAGGAAATTCACCCCTCCACTTT
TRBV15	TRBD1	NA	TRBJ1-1	CATSRAPHRGRLNTEAFF	TGTGCCACCAGCAGGGCCCCCCACAGGGGGCGGTTGAACACTGAAGCTTTCTTT
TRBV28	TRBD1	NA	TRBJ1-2	CASSRTGVAYGYTF	TGTGCCAGCAGCCGAACAGGGGTGGCCTATGGCTACACCTTC
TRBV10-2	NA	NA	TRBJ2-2	CASSRLGGRNTGELFF	TGCGCCAGCAGTCGCCTGGGCGGGCGAAACACCGGGGAGCTGTTTTTT
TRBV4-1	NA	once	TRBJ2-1	CASSPAVGRNEQFF	TGCGCCAGCAGCCCCGCGGTGGGGAGGAATGAGCAGTTCTTC
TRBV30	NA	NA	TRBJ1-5	CAWSAQPNPPGYRNQPQHF	TGTGCCTGGAGTGCCCAACCAAACCCGCCGGGGTATCGCAATCAGCCCCAGCATTTT
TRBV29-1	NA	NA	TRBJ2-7	CSVEGGERYEQYF	TGCAGCGTTGAAGGCGGGGAGCGATACGAGCAGTACTTC
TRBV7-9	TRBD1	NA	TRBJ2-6	CASSHTGVGANVLTF	TGTGCCAGCAGCCATACAGGGGTTGGGGCCAACGTCCTGACTTTC
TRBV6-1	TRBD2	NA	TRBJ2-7	CASSPGGTSNEQYF	TGTGCCAGCAGTCCTGGGGGGACTAGCAACGAGCAGTACTTC
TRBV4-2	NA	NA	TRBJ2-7	CASSQERRSSSYEQYF	TGTGCCAGCAGCCAGGAGCGGAGGTCTTCTTCCTACGAGCAGTACTTC
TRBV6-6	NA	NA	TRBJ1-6	CASSLQAMTAPLHF	TGTGCCAGCAGTTTACAGGCGATGACAGCACCCCTCCACTTT
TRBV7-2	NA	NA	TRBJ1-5	CASSLWGYQPQHF	TGTGCCAGCAGCTTATGGGGCTATCAGCCCCAGCATTTT
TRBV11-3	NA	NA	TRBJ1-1	CASSLGPAREAFF	TGTGCCAGCAGCTTGGGGCCAGCCCGTGAAGCTTTCTTT
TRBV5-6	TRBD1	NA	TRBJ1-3	CASSLWTGYGSSGNTIYF	TGTGCCAGCAGCTTGTGGACAGGGTATGGGAGCTCTGGAAACACCATATATTTT
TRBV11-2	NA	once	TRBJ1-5	CASSNLEGLNQPQHF	TGTGCCAGCAGCAACCTGGAGGGGTTGAATCAGCCCCAGCATTTT
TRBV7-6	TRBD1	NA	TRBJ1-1	CASVQGTMNTEAFF	TGTGCCAGCGTACAGGGGACCATGAACACTGAAGCTTTCTTT
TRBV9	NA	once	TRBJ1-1	CASSVERGDTEAFF	TGTGCCAGCAGCGTAGAACGGGGAGACACTGAAGCTTTCTTT
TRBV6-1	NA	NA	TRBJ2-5	CASSVRQETQYF	TGTGCCAGCAGTGTTCGTCAAGAGACCCAGTACTTC
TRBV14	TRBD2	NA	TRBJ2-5	CASSRGLAGGETQYF	TGTGCCAGCAGCCGCGGACTAGCGGGAGGGGAGACCCAGTACTTC
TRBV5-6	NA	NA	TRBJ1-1	CASSFGGRITEAFF	TGTGCCAGCAGCTTCGGGGGACGGATCACTGAAGCTTTCTTT
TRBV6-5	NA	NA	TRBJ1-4	CASSSSLLRAGEKLFF	TGTGCCAGCAGTTCCTCCCTACTGCGGGCGGGGGAAAAACTGTTTTTT
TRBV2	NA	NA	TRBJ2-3	CASSDQGSTDTQYF	TGTGCCAGCAGCGATCAGGGATCCACAGATACGCAGTATTTT
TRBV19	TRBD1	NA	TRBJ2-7	CASRGGTEHPYEQYF	TGTGCCAGTAGGGGTGGGACAGAGCATCCCTACGAGCAGTACTTC